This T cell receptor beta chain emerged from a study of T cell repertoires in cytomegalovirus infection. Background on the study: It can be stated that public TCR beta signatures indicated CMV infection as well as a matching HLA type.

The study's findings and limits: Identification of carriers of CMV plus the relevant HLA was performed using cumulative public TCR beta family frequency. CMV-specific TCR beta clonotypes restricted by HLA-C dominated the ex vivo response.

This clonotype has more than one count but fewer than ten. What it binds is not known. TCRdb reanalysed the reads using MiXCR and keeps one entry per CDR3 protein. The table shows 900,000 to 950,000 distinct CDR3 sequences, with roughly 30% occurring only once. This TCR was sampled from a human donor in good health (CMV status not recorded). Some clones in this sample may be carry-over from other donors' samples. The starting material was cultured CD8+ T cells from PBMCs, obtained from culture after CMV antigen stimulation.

This CDR3 is CASGLGDSVPDEQFF. The DNA for the CDR3 is TGTGCTAGTGGTTTGGGGGACAGCGTCCCCGATGAGCAGTTCTTC. The V gene is TRBV12-5, the J gene TRBJ2-1; TRBD1 aligns across 7 bases. The CDR3 extends over 15 amino acids. Germline V gene sequence: CDR1 LGHNT, CDR2 FRNRAP. V shed 1 base, J shed 8 bases, and the junction held 8 bases outside the gene matches.